This is a list of T cell receptor beta chains from one sample in a study of T-cell reconstitution after alpha-beta-depleted transplantation in children. TCRdb redid the calling of the PCR reads with MiXCR, one entry per CDR3 protein. Of 450,000 to 550,000 distinct CDR3 sequences listed, over 9.5% were seen once; the top ten hold 12% to 15%. Material: PBMCs, mostly from graft donor cells, obtained 180 days after TCRalphabeta/CD19-depleted stem cell transplant. The source is a female patient aged 2-10 years who had a stem cell transplant for aplastic anemia, so the T cells may come from the graft donor. CDR3s include the opening cysteine and the closing phenylalanine or tryptophan. A D gene is named only where the DNA matches it firmly. A row's size may be missing; if present it is once, few, many or a size class.

DNA: TGTGCCACCGCGGGAGTTGGGACAGTCCTGACTGGCAATCAGCCCCAGCATTTT
CDR3: CATAGVGTVLTGNQPQHF
V: TRBV6-2/TRBV6-3
J: TRBJ1-5
D: TRBD1
size: once

DNA: TGTGCCAGCAGGACCCCACACCAGAGTTATGGCTACACCTTC
CDR3: CASRTPHQSYGYTF
V: TRBV11-2
J: TRBJ1-2
D: .
size: .

DNA: TGTGCCACCAGCAGAGATCGGGGGCTGGAGACCCAGTACTTC
CDR3: CATSRDRGLETQYF
V: TRBV15
J: TRBJ2-5
D: .
size: few

DNA: TGTGCCAGCAGTCTATCGACGGGTTACACAGATACGCAGTATTTT
CDR3: CASSLSTGYTDTQYF
V: TRBV6-2/TRBV6-3
J: TRBJ2-3
D: .
size: few

DNA: TGTGCCAGCAGCGTAGCCTCACAGGGATTCGGAGAAAAACTGTTTTTT
CDR3: CASSVASQGFGEKLFF
V: TRBV9
J: TRBJ1-4
D: .
size: .

DNA: TGTGCCAGCAGCTTCCCTCGCGGCACAGATACGCAGTATTTT
CDR3: CASSFPRGTDTQYF
V: TRBV7-2
J: TRBJ2-3
D: .
size: few

DNA: TGTGCCAGCAGGGACCACAGCGGTCTGCAGCCCCAGCATTTT
CDR3: CASRDHSGLQPQHF
V: TRBV28
J: TRBJ1-5
D: .
size: .

DNA: TGTGCCAGCAGCTTAGATACCCTGACGGACGGCGAGCAGTACTTC
CDR3: CASSLDTLTDGEQYF
V: TRBV11-3
J: TRBJ2-7
D: .
size: .

DNA: TGTGCCAGCAGCCAGGGAGGGGGCTATGGCTACACCTTC
CDR3: CASSQGGGYGYTF
V: TRBV28
J: TRBJ1-2
D: .
size: .

DNA: TGTGCCGGGGGGGGAGGTGGACTCTACGAGCAGTACTTC
CDR3: CAGGGGGLYEQYF
V: TRBV7-9
J: TRBJ2-7
D: TRBD2
size: few

DNA: TGTGCCAGCAGTTATGAGGGGGCACGCCTCTCTGGGGCCAACGTCCTGACTTTC
CDR3: CASSYEGARLSGANVLTF
V: TRBV6-5
J: TRBJ2-6
D: TRBD1
size: .

DNA: TGCAGCGTCGTTACGGACAGGGTCTACAATGAGCAGTTCTTC
CDR3: CSVVTDRVYNEQFF
V: TRBV29-1
J: TRBJ2-1
D: TRBD1
size: many

DNA: TGTGCCAGCAGTTTATATCCCGGGGAGCTGTTTTTT
CDR3: CASSLYPGELFF
V: TRBV28
J: TRBJ2-2
D: .
size: few

DNA: TGTGCCAGCAGCTTAACGGGGACAGGGGGCGGGCGCACAGATACGCAGTATTTT
CDR3: CASSLTGTGGGRTDTQYF
V: TRBV7-3
J: TRBJ2-3
D: TRBD1
size: few

DNA: TGTGCCAGCAGCCCAGGTGGGGGTCCGGGGGATACGCAGTATTTT
CDR3: CASSPGGGPGDTQYF
V: TRBV6-1
J: TRBJ2-3
D: .
size: .

DNA: TGTGCCAGCAGCCTCCAGGGTCTAGCGAGCACAGATACGCAGTATTTT
CDR3: CASSLQGLASTDTQYF
V: TRBV12-3/TRBV12-4
J: TRBJ2-3
D: .
size: .

DNA: TGTGCCAGCAGCTTAGAACAGGGGATCGGGGAGCTGTTTTTT
CDR3: CASSLEQGIGELFF
V: TRBV7-2
J: TRBJ2-2
D: TRBD1
size: few

DNA: TGCGCCAGCAGCTCCCTAGCGGGTTTTACAGATACGCAGTATTTT
CDR3: CASSSLAGFTDTQYF
V: TRBV5-1
J: TRBJ2-3
D: TRBD2
size: few

DNA: TGCAGTGCTAGACGGGACAGCCAGAATCAGCCCCAGCATTTT
CDR3: CSARRDSQNQPQHF
V: TRBV20-1
J: TRBJ1-5
D: TRBD1
size: many

DNA: TGTGCCAGCAGTTTCGAGAACACCGGGGAGCTGTTTTTT
CDR3: CASSFENTGELFF
V: TRBV12-3/TRBV12-4
J: TRBJ2-2
D: .
size: many

DNA: TGTGCCAGCAGTGACTGGGACAGGGACTATGGCTACACCTTC
CDR3: CASSDWDRDYGYTF
V: TRBV2
J: TRBJ1-2
D: TRBD1
size: .

DNA: TGTGCCAGCAGCCACTTAACAGGGGGTTTCTACGAGCAGTACTTC
CDR3: CASSHLTGGFYEQYF
V: TRBV6-1
J: TRBJ2-7
D: TRBD1
size: .

DNA: TGTGCCAGCAGCACAGGACAGAGCCCTAATGAAAAACTGTTTTTT
CDR3: CASSTGQSPNEKLFF
V: TRBV9
J: TRBJ1-4
D: .
size: .

DNA: TGTGCCAGCAGTGCACAACAGGGGATAATGGATGAGCAGTTCTTC
CDR3: CASSAQQGIMDEQFF
V: TRBV2
J: TRBJ2-1
D: TRBD1
size: few

DNA: TGTGCCAGCAGCTTAGGAGGGACAGGGTTCTTCAGTGAGCAGTTCTTC
CDR3: CASSLGGTGFFSEQFF
V: TRBV11-2
J: TRBJ2-1
D: TRBD1
size: few

DNA: TGTGCCAGCAGTTACTCGATATCCTGGACAGGGGAGAGCACTGAAGCTTTCTTT
CDR3: CASSYSISWTGESTEAFF
V: TRBV6-2/TRBV6-3
J: TRBJ1-1
D: TRBD1
size: few

DNA: TGCAGCGTCAACAGGGATGGAGAGACCCAGTACTTC
CDR3: CSVNRDGETQYF
V: TRBV29-1
J: TRBJ2-5
D: .
size: .

DNA: TGTGCCAGCAGTTACTATCCCCAGGGGCCCACATATGGCTACACCTTC
CDR3: CASSYYPQGPTYGYTF
V: TRBV6-5
J: TRBJ1-2
D: .
size: few

DNA: TGTGCCAGCAGCTTGGTAGGTAGCGGGAGCCACGAGCAGTACTTC
CDR3: CASSLVGSGSHEQYF
V: TRBV5-5
J: TRBJ2-7
D: TRBD2
size: many

DNA: TGCGCCAGCAGCTTGGACGACAGGGAGCGGTACTTC
CDR3: CASSLDDRERYF
V: TRBV5-1
J: TRBJ2-4
D: TRBD1
size: many